These 23 T cell receptor beta chains came from one sample sequenced in a study of blood T cell repertoires in COVID-19. TCRdb's table, derived via immunoSEQ multiplex PCR, lists solely in-frame clones and lacks some. The sample holds roughly 380,000 clones, 80% to 90% seen once. The source material was PBMCs or T cells enriched from blood (not recorded which). The receptors come from a man aged 25-40 years who had recovered from COVID-19.

As to this clone: Different DNA sequences within this sample yield the same CDR3. This rearrangement joins TRBV29-1 to TRBJ1-1, with D unresolved. This CDR3 contains 13 residues. Germline CDR1 reads SQVTM; CDR2 reads ANQGSEA. The V end was cut by 3 bases, the J end by 3 bases, with 11 bases between. The CDR3 DNA reads TGCAGCGTTGAGGCGGGGAGGGACACTGAAGCTTTCTTT. Translation: CSVEAGRDTEAFF.

Regarding this clone: Other DNA sequences in the sample encode the same CDR3. This rearrangement joins TRBV3-1 (or the pseudogene TRBV3-2) to TRBJ1-5, with 7 bases lining up with TRBD1. The germline V gene encodes CDR1 LGHDT and CDR2 YNNKEL (reference sequence). Germline trimming cut 3 bases from V and 4 bases from J; bases unmatched to any gene: 3. CDR3 length: 14 residues. The DNA for the CDR3 is TGTGCCAGCAGCCACCGGGACAGTAATCAGCCCCAGCATTTT. It is translated as CASSHRDSNQPQHF.

V is TRBV5-6 and J is TRBJ2-3; possibly TRBD1 for D (5 bases). CDR1 is SGHDT and CDR2 is YYEEEE in the germline V gene. Trimming removed 2 bases from V and 2 bases from J, with 15 bases in between. The CDR3 loop spans 16 amino acids. CDR3 protein: CASSFLEGASTDTQYF. The CDR3 DNA reads TGTGCCAGCAGCTTTCTGGAAGGGGCCTCCACAGATACGCAGTATTTT.

This chain links TRBV12-3 or TRBV12-4 with TRBJ2-3; D remains ambiguous. This CDR3 contains 11 residues. The germline V and J ends were trimmed by 5 bases and 4 bases, with 4 bases remaining between them. The CDR3 DNA reads as TGTGCCAGCAGTCGAGCAGATACGCAGTATTTT. Protein product: CASSRADTQYF.

The rearrangement uses TRBV11-2 and TRBJ1-1; D is unresolved. V was pared by 5 bases and J by 2 bases, with 15 bases between. This CDR3 contains 15 residues. Germline V gene lookup returns CDR1 SGHAT and CDR2 FQNNGV. The CDR3 reads CASSGAASSNTEAFF. DNA of the CDR3: TGTGCCAGCAGCGGAGCGGCATCTAGTAACACTGAAGCTTTCTTT.

The rearrangement uses TRBV6-1 and TRBJ1-5; D may be TRBD1 (5 bases). CDR3 length equals 15 residues. Germline V CDR1 and CDR2: MNHNS, SASEGT. Trimming cost V 2 bases and J 6 bases, with 14 bases left between them. In DNA form, the CDR3 reads TGTGCCAGCAGTGAACTGGGGCTGGTCAGTCAGCCCCAGCATTTT. The encoded protein is CASSELGLVSQPQHF.

V gene TRBV5-1 combines with J gene TRBJ1-4; TRBD1 might be the D (5 bases). The CDR3 extends over 15 amino acids. Trimming removed 3 bases at V and 3 bases at J, with 12 bases between. Germline CDR1 and CDR2: SGHRS and YFSETQ. The CDR3: CASSSQGQANEKLFF. In DNA, the CDR3 is TGCGCCAGCAGCTCGCAGGGTCAGGCTAATGAAAAACTGTTTTTT.

In this sample, this clone turned up a few times. The chain links TRBV6-5 to TRBJ1-6; 9 bases agree with TRBD1. This CDR3 has 13 amino acids. Losses at the gene ends were 10 bases for V and 9 bases for J; bases not matched to a gene: 7. The germline V gene has CDR1 MNHEY and CDR2 SVGAGI. The DNA for the CDR3 is TGTGCCATTTGGGACAGGGATGCTTCACCCCTCCACTTT. This translates into CAIWDRDASPLHF.

This clone was observed a few times. The chain joins TRBV18 to TRBJ2-3; D gene uncertain. Germline V CDR1 and CDR2: KGHSH, LQKENI. This CDR3 spans 14 amino acids. V was shortened by 6 bases and J by 2 bases, with 12 bases between the two germline ends. CDR3 region: CASSPPVVTDTQYF. In nucleotides, the CDR3 is TGTGCCAGCTCCCCCCCGGTCGTCACAGATACGCAGTATTTT. The full variable domain, completed using reference TRBV18 and TRBJ2-3, is NAGVMQNPRHLVRRRGQEARLRCSPMKGHSHVYWYRQLPEEGLKFMVYLQKENIIDESGMPKERFSAEFPKEGPSILRIQQVVRGDSAAYFCASSPPVVTDTQYFGPGTRLTVL.

The CDR3 reads CASSGTIAGGADTQYF. CDR3 DNA sequence: TGTGCCAGCAGCGGAACTATCGCGGGGGGGGCAGATACGCAGTATTTT. This sequence joins TRBV7-8 and TRBJ2-3, with TRBD2 matching over 9 bases. Trimming at V came to 5 bases and at J to 4 bases, leaving 10 bases not matched to a gene. Germline V gene sequence: CDR1 SGHVS, CDR2 FQNEAQ. The CDR3 is 16 residues long. Using reference TRBV7-8 and TRBJ2-3 for the parts outside the CDR3, the full variable domain is GAGVSQSPRYKVAKRGQDVALRCDPISGHVSLFWYQQALGQGPEFLTYFQNEAQLDKSGLPSDRFFAERPEGSVSTLKIQRTQQEDSAVYLCASSGTIAGGADTQYFGPGTRLTVL.

This clone appeared a few times. J is TRBJ1-2 and V is TRBV19; D possibly corresponds to TRBD1 (6 bases). The length of the CDR3 is 15 residues. With 5 bases removed from V and 0 bases from J, the gap between germline ends came to 13 bases. Per germline, CDR1 LNHDA and CDR2 SQIVND (reference sequence). The CDR3 sequence is CASSRYRVANYGYTF. The CDR3 DNA reads TGTGCCAGTAGTCGCTACAGGGTCGCTAACTATGGCTACACCTTC.

This clone was seen once. The J gene is TRBJ2-7, the V gene TRBV7-9, with D possibly being TRBD1 (6 bases). Trimming took off 5 bases at V and 2 bases at J, with 13 bases between the two ends. CDR1 is SEHNR and CDR2 is FQNEAQ in the germline V gene (reference sequence). There are 14 residues in the CDR3. The CDR3 protein is CASSPAGAAYEQYF. Here the CDR3 DNA reads TGTGCCAGCAGCCCGGCAGGGGCGGCCTACGAGCAGTACTTC.

The chain has TRBV7-2 and TRBJ2-5; weak D call: TRBD1 (6 bases). Trimming shortened V by 3 bases and J by 5 bases, and 13 bases separated the two germline ends. This CDR3 spans 14 amino acids. The V gene's germline CDR1 is SGHTA and CDR2 FQGNSA. This chain's CDR3 is CASSFSGVGETQYF. The CDR3 DNA sequence: TGTGCCAGCAGCTTTTCAGGGGTAGGGGAGACCCAGTACTTC.

The CDR3 protein is CSASPGGPYEQYF. The CDR3 DNA reads as TGCAGTGCTAGTCCGGGGGGTCCGTACGAGCAGTACTTC. This chain links TRBV20-1 with TRBJ2-7; 7 bases match TRBD2. CDR3 size: 13 residues. The germline CDR1 and CDR2 sequences are DFQATT and SNEGSKA (reference sequence). With V trimmed by 3 bases and J by 4 bases, 6 bases remained unmatched.

The chain uses TRBV5-1 and TRBJ2-5, with D perhaps TRBD2 (5 bases). V was clipped by 3 bases and J by 5 bases, with 11 bases between them. The CDR3 contains 13 residues. Germline loops: CDR1 SGHRS, CDR2 YFSETQ. For the CDR3, the DNA is TGCGCCAGCAGCTCAGGACTCAGGGAGACCCAGTACTTC. Its protein product is CASSSGLRETQYF.

The V and J genes are TRBV7-9 and TRBJ1-1, with a possible D match to TRBD1 (6 bases). Trimming removed 5 bases at V and 3 bases at J, with 16 bases between. Germline CDR1 and CDR2: SEHNR and FQNEAQ (reference sequence). CDR3 length equals 15 residues. This chain's CDR3 is CASSVERDTHTEAFF. DNA of the CDR3: TGTGCCAGCAGCGTCGAACGGGACACCCACACTGAAGCTTTCTTT.

The chain combines TRBV5-4 with TRBJ2-5; maybe TRBD2 (6 bases). CDR3 length equals 13 residues. Trimming removed 7 bases from V and 7 bases from J, with 17 bases in between. Per germline, CDR1 SGHNT and CDR2 YYREEE (reference sequence). CDR3 sequence (DNA): TGTGCCAGCGGGGGGACCGAACGGGGGACCCAGTACTTC. The encoded protein is CASGGTERGTQYF.

CDR3 nucleotide sequence: TGTGCCACCAGCAGAGGCGGACAGGGTTTGGTGCCCCAGCATTTT. It codes for CATSRGGQGLVPQHF. The chain links TRBV15 to TRBJ1-5; TRBD1 matches 8 bases. Germline V gene data show CDR1 as LNHNV and CDR2 as YYDKDF (reference sequence). The CDR3 consists of 15 residues. Trimming cost V 1 base and J 9 bases; bases outside gene matches: 8.

The V call is TRBV5-6, the J call TRBJ2-7; possibly TRBD1 for D (6 bases). CDR3 length: 13 amino acids. Germline-derived CDR1 and CDR2 are SGHDT and YYEEEE. Trimming removed 4 bases from V and 5 bases from J, with 13 bases in between. The DNA of the CDR3 is TGTGCCAGCAGCCCAGGGACAATACACGAGCAGTACTTC. Protein product: CASSPGTIHEQYF. Supplemented by reference TRBV5-6 and TRBJ2-7, the full variable domain reads DAGVTQSPTHLIKTRGQQVTLRCSPKSGHDTVSWYQQALGQGPQFIFQYYEEEERQRGNFPDRFSGHQFPNYSSELNVNALLLGDSALYLCASSPGTIHEQYFGPGTRLTVT.

The chain recombines TRBV5-5 with TRBJ2-1; TRBD2 agrees at 12 bases. Germline values: CDR1 SGHKS, CDR2 YYEKEE (reference sequence). This CDR3 region has 17 residues. Trimming removed 3 bases from V and 8 bases from J; junction bases left unmatched: 12. The CDR3 sequence is CASSWSSGGASRDEQFF. DNA of the CDR3: TGTGCCAGCAGCTGGTCTAGCGGGGGGGCCTCTAGAGATGAGCAGTTCTTC.

V gene TRBV15 combines with J gene TRBJ2-7, with 8 nucleotides matching TRBD1. From germline, CDR1 is LNHNV and CDR2 YYDKDF (reference sequence). Germline trimming cut 3 bases from V and 7 bases from J; bases unmatched to any gene: 8. The CDR3 covers 14 residues. DNA for the CDR3: TGTGCCACCAGCAGCAGGACAGGGCGGTTAGAGCAGTACTTC. This translates into CATSSRTGRLEQYF.

This chain links TRBV19 with TRBJ2-1; 9 positions agree with TRBD2. The CDR3 has 14 residues. CDR1 is LNHDA, CDR2 SQIVND, per germline (reference sequence). Losses at the gene ends were 8 bases for V and 6 bases for J; bases not matched to a gene: 8. CDR3 nucleotide sequence: TGTGCCAGTTCGAGCGGGGGGCCGTCCAATGAGCAGTTCTTC. Translation: CASSSGGPSNEQFF.

On this clone itself: At the DNA level, this CDR3 is encoded by other sequences in the same sample as well. This chain's CDR3 is CASSPGQANTEAFF. In DNA form, the CDR3 reads TGTGCCAGCTCACCGGGGCAGGCGAACACTGAAGCTTTCTTT. J is TRBJ1-1 and V is TRBV18; possibly TRBD1 for D (5 bases). The V and J ends lost 3 bases and 1 base respectively, with 9 bases between them. Germline CDR1 is KGHSH and CDR2 is LQKENI. The CDR3 spans 14 residues. Together with reference TRBV18 and TRBJ1-1, the CDR3 gives the full variable domain: NAGVMQNPRHLVRRRGQEARLRCSPMKGHSHVYWYRQLPEEGLKFMVYLQKENIIDESGMPKERFSAEFPKEGPSILRIQQVVRGDSAAYFCASSPGQANTEAFFGQGTRLTVV.